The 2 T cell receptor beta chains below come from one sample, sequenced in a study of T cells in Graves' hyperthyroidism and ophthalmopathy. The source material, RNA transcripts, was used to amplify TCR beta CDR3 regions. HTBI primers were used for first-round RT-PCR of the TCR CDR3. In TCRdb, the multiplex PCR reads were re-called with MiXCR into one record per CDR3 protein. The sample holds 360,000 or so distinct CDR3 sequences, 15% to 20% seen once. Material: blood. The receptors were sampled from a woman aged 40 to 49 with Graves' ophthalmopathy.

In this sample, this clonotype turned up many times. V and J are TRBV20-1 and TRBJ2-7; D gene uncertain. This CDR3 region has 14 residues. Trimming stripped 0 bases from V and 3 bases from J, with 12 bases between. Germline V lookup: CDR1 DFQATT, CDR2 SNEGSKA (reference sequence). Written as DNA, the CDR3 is TGCAGTGCTAGAGATACAACAGACTTCTACGAGCAGTACTTC. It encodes CSARDTTDFYEQYF.

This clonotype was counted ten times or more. The CDR3 DNA is TGTGCCAGCAGTGGACAGCCGGGCACTGAAGCTTTCTTT. It specifies CASSGQPGTEAFF. J is TRBJ1-1 and V is TRBV7-3; D possibly corresponds to TRBD1 (6 bases). The germline CDR1 and CDR2 sequences are SGHTA and FQGTGA. The CDR3 runs 13 residues. V was trimmed by 6 bases and J by 4 bases, leaving 12 bases between them.